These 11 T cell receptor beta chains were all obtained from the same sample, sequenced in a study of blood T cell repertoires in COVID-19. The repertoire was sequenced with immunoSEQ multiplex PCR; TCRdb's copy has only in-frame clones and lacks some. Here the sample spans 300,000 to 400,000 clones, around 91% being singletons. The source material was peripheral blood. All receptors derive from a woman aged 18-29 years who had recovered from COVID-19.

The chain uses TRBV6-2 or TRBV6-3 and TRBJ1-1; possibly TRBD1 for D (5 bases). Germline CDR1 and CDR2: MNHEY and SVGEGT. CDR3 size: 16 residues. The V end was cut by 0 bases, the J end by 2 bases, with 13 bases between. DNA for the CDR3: TGTGCCAGCAGTTACTCGGCAGGGAGGGGAAACACTGAAGCTTTCTTT. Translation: CASSYSAGRGNTEAFF.

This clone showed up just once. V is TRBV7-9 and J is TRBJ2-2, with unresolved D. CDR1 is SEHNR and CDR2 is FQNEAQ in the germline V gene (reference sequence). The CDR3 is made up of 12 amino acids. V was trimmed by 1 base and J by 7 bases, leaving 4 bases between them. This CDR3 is CASSLGLGELFF. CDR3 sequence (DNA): TGTGCCAGCAGCTTAGGTCTCGGGGAGCTGTTTTTT.

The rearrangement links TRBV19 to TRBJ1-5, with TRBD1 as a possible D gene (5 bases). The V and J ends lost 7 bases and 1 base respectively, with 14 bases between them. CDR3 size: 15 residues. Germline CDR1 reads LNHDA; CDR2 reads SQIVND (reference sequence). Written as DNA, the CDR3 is TGTGCCAGTAATAACCGGGACTGGAGCAATCAGCCCCAGCATTTT. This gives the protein CASNNRDWSNQPQHF.

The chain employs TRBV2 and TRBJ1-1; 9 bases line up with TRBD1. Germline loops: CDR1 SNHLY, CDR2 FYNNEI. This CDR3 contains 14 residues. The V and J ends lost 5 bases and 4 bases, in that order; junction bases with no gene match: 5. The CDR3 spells CASSRGQGLTEAFF. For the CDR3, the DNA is TGTGCCAGCAGTCGGGGACAGGGACTCACTGAAGCTTTCTTT.

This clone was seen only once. CDR3 amino acids: CASSKRTGQRTYNEQFF. The CDR3 DNA sequence: TGTGCCAGCAGCAAGAGGACGGGACAGCGTACCTACAATGAGCAGTTCTTC. J is TRBJ2-1 and V is TRBV6-2 or TRBV6-3, with 7 bases matching TRBD1. Trimming cost V 6 bases and J 2 bases; bases outside gene matches: 13. The germline V gene encodes CDR1 MNHEY and CDR2 SVGEGT. CDR3 length: 17 amino acids.

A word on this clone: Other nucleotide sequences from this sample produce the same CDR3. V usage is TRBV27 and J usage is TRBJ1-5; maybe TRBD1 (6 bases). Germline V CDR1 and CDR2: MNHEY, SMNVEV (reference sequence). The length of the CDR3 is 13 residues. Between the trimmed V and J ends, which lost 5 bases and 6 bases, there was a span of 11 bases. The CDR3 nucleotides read TGTGCCAGCAGTCTAGGGGGGGGTCAGCCCCAGCATTTT. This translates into CASSLGGGQPQHF.

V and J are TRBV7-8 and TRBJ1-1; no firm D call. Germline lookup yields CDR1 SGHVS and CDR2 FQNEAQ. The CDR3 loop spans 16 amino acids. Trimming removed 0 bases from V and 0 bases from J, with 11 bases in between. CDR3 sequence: CASSLAYSGMNTEAFF. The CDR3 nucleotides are TGTGCCAGCAGCTTAGCGTATTCCGGGATGAACACTGAAGCTTTCTTT.

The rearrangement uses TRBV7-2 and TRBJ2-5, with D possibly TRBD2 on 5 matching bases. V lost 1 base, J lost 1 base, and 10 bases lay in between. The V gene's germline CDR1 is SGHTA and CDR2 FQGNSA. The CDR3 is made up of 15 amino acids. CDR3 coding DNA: TGTGCCAGCAGCTTAGGGCAGAGGGCCCAAGAGACCCAGTACTTC. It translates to CASSLGQRAQETQYF.

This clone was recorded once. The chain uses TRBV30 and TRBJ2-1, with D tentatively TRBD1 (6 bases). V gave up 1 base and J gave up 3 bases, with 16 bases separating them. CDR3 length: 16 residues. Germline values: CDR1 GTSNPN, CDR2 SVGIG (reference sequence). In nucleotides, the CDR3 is TGTGCCTGGAGTGCGATGACAGGCCCGAGCTACAATGAGCAGTTCTTC. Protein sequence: CAWSAMTGPSYNEQFF.

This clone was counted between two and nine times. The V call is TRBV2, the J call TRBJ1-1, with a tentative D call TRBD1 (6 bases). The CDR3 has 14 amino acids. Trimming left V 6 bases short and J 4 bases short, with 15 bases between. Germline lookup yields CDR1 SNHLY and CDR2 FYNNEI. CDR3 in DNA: TGTGCCAGCAGCGAAAGGGGGGGATCCACTGAAGCTTTCTTT. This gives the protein CASSERGGSTEAFF.

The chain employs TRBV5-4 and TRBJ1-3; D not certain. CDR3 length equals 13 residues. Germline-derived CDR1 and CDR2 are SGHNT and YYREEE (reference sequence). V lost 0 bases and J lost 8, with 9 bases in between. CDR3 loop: CASSLAGKDTIYF. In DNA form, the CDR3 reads TGTGCCAGCAGCTTGGCCGGGAAAGACACCATATATTTT.